A selection of T cell receptor beta chains follows, all from one sample in a study of technical replicates of blood from several donors. Clones were read by immunoSEQ multiplex PCR, and TCRdb kept only the in-frame ones, dropping some. The data hold roughly 71,000 clones, with 95% to 96% observed a single time. The sample consisted of T cells isolated from PBMCs. These receptors all stem from a human donor in good health. CDR3s include the opening cysteine and the closing phenylalanine or tryptophan. Fields, in order: J gene, V gene, clone size, D gene, CDR3 protein, CDR3 DNA. A D gene is named only where the DNA matches it firmly. Size tells how often a clone was seen (once, few, many) or the class of an expanded clone, and some rows leave it out.

TRBJ2-7 TRBV27 few . CASSSGGWPYEQYF TGTGCCAGCTCGAGCGGAGGGTGGCCCTACGAGCAGTACTTC
TRBJ1-5 TRBV6-1 . . CASSDVQNSNQPQHF TGTGCCAGCAGTGACGTACAAAATAGCAATCAGCCCCAGCATTTT
TRBJ1-1 TRBV29-1 . . CSVGDGANTEAFF TGCAGCGTGGGTGATGGGGCGAACACTGAAGCTTTCTTT
TRBJ1-4 TRBV6-1 . . CASSVREERNEKLFF TGTGCCAGCAGTGTCCGGGAAGAGCGTAATGAAAAACTGTTTTTT
TRBJ2-7 TRBV9 . . CASSLRLVSAYEQYF TGTGCCAGCAGCCTAAGACTAGTTAGCGCCTACGAGCAGTACTTC
TRBJ2-1 TRBV10-3 . TRBD1 CAISDTLTGRVEQFF TGTGCCATCAGTGACACCCTGACAGGGCGTGTTGAGCAGTTCTTC
TRBJ2-3 TRBV12-5 . . CASAIGPYGIDTQYF TGTGCTAGTGCCATCGGACCATACGGGATAGATACGCAGTATTTT
TRBJ2-5 TRBV11-3 . . CASSLDGYTEETQYF TGTGCCAGCAGCTTAGACGGCTACACAGAAGAGACCCAGTACTTC
TRBJ2-6 TRBV28 . TRBD2 CASSPGGSGANVLTF TGTGCCAGCAGTCCGGGGGGCTCTGGGGCCAACGTCCTGACTTTC
TRBJ1-2 TRBV5-4 . . CASSFPGGAYYGYTF TGTGCCAGCAGCTTCCCGGGGGGGGCGTACTATGGCTACACCTTC
TRBJ2-3 TRBV5-1 . TRBD2 CASSSTSGRADTDTQYF TGCGCCAGCAGCTCGACTAGCGGGAGGGCGGACACAGATACGCAGTATTTT
TRBJ2-7 TRBV6-1 . TRBD2 CASSEGGGGEQYF TGTGCCAGCAGTGAGGGGGGGGGAGGCGAGCAGTACTTC
TRBJ1-1 TRBV5-1 . . CASSLAGSIFGAEAFF TGCGCCAGCAGCTTGGCGGGGAGCATTTTTGGGGCTGAAGCTTTCTTT
TRBJ2-7 TRBV19 . . CASSIGGLPTPYEQYF TGTGCCAGTAGTATAGGTGGGCTACCAACCCCTTACGAGCAGTACTTC
TRBJ1-1 TRBV11-3 . . CASSLSPGGGRLAEAFF TGTGCCAGCAGCTTATCTCCTGGGGGAGGCCGGCTGGCTGAAGCTTTCTTT
TRBJ2-5 TRBV5-3 . . CARSSHGGAVSDQQETQYF TGTGCCAGAAGCTCCCACGGCGGGGCGGTCTCCGATCAACAAGAGACCCAGTACTTC
TRBJ1-1 TRBV6-1 . . CASSEQGRGTEAFF TGTGCCAGCAGTGAACAGGGCAGGGGCACTGAAGCTTTCTTT
TRBJ2-5 TRBV4-2 . TRBD2 CASSQETSGGGETQYF TGTGCCAGCAGCCAAGAGACTAGCGGGGGAGGAGAGACCCAGTACTTC
TRBJ1-2 TRBV30 . TRBD1 CAWDRDSYPLNYGYTF TGTGCCTGGGACCGGGACAGCTACCCTCTTAACTATGGCTACACCTTC
TRBJ2-2 TRBV16 . . CASSQLSPTGELFF TGTGCCAGCAGCCAATTAAGCCCCACCGGGGAGCTGTTTTTT
TRBJ1-5 TRBV6-1 . TRBD1 CASTLTGAYNQPQHF TGTGCCAGCACTCTTACAGGGGCCTACAATCAGCCCCAGCATTTT
TRBJ2-7 TRBV7-9 . . CASSHDSPPDEQYF TGTGCCAGCAGCCATGACAGCCCTCCCGACGAGCAGTACTTC
TRBJ1-6 TRBV6-1 . . CASSDQHMMTDNSPLHF TGTGCCAGCAGTGACCAACATATGATGACAGATAATTCACCCCTCCACTTT
TRBJ2-3 TRBV5-1 . . CASRNQELDSSTDTQYF TGCGCCAGCAGGAACCAGGAATTGGATTCTAGCACAGATACGCAGTATTTT
TRBJ1-4 TRBV12-5 . . CASGLVIRELEKLFF TGTGCTAGTGGTTTGGTTATACGGGAGCTTGAAAAACTGTTTTTT
TRBJ2-7 TRBV6-4 . . CASSDSGAYYEQYF TGTGCCAGCAGTGACTCGGGCGCCTACTACGAGCAGTACTTC
TRBJ2-7 TRBV4-2 . TRBD2 CASSQGLAGEGQYF TGTGCCAGCAGCCAAGGACTAGCGGGAGAAGGGCAGTACTTC
TRBJ2-3 TRBV19 . . CASSFRDTLPDTQYF TGTGCCAGTAGTTTCCGGGACACCCTCCCAGATACGCAGTATTTT